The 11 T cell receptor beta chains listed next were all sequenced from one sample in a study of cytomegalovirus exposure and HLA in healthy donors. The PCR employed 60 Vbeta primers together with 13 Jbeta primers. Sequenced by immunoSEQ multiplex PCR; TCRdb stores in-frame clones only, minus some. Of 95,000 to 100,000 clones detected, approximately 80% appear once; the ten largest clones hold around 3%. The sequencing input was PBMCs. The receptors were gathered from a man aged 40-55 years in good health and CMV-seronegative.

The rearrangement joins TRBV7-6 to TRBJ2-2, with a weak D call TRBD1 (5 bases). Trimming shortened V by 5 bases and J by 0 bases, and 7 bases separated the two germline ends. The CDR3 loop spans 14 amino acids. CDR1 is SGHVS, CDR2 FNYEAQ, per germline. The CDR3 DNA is TGTGCCAGCAGCAAGGACACGAACACCGGGGAGCTGTTTTTT. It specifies CASSKDTNTGELFF. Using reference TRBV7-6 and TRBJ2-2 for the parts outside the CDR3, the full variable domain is GAGVSQSPRYKVTKRGQDVALRCDPISGHVSLYWYRQALGQGPEFLTYFNYEAQQDKSGLPNDRFSAERPEGSISTLTIQRTEQRDSAMYRCASSKDTNTGELFFGEGSRLTVL.

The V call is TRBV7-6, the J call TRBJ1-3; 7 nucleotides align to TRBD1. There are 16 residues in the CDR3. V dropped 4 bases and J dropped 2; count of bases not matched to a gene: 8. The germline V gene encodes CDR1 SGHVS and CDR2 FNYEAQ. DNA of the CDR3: TGTGCCAGCAGCTCGCTACTTGGACAGGCTGGAAACACCATATATTTT. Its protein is CASSSLLGQAGNTIYF.

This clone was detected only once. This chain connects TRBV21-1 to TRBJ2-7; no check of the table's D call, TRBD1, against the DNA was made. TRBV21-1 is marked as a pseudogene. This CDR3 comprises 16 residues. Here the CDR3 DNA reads TGTGCCAGCAGCAAAGGCGGTGGGGACAGGGGCTACGAGCAGTACTTC. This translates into CASSKGGGDRGYEQYF.

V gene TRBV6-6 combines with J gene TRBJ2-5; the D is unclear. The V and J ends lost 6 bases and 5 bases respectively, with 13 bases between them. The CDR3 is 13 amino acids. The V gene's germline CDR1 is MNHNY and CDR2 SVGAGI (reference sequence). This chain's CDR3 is CASSRFGEETQYF. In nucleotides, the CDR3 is TGTGCCAGCAGCCGGTTTGGTGAGGAGACCCAGTACTTC.

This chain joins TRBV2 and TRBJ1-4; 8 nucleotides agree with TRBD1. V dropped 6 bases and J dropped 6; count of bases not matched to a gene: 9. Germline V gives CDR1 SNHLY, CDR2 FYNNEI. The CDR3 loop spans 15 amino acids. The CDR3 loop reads CASRLDRGGDEKLFF. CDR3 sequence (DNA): TGTGCCAGCAGACTAGACAGGGGAGGGGATGAAAAACTGTTTTTT.

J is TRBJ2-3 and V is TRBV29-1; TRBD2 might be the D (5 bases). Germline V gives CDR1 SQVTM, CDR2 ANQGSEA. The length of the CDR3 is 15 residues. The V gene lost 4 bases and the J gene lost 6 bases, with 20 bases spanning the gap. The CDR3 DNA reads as TGCAGCGTTGGGAAGAGGCAGGTCCGCGGGGATACGCAGTATTTT. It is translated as CSVGKRQVRGDTQYF.

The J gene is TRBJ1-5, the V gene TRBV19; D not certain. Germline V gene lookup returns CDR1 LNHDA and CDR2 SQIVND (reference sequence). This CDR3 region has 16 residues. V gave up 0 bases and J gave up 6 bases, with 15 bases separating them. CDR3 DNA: TGTGCCAGTAGTATAGAAAGGACCGGGCGGGGTCAGCCCCAGCATTTT. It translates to CASSIERTGRGQPQHF.

The CDR3 coding sequence is TGTGCCAGCAGTGATCCGGGGACCCAGTACTTC. Translation gives CASSDPGTQYF. J is TRBJ2-5 and V is TRBV25-1, with D uncertain. In germline, CDR1 is MGHDK, CDR2 SYGVNS. The CDR3 contains 11 residues. Between the trimmed V and J ends, which lost 3 bases and 7 bases, there was a span of 6 bases. The variable domain in full, with the rest retrieved from reference TRBV25-1 and TRBJ2-5, is EADIYQTPRYLVIGTGKKITLECSQTMGHDKMYWYQQDPGMELHLIHYSYGVNSTEKGDLSSESTVSRIRTEHFPLTLESARPSHTSQYLCASSDPGTQYFGPGTRLLVL.

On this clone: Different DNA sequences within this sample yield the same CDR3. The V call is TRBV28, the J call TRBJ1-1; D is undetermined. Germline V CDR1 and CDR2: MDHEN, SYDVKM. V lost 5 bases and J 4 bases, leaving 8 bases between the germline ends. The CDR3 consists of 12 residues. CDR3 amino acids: CASSLYRTEAFF. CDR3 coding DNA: TGTGCCAGCAGTCTTTATCGCACTGAAGCTTTCTTT. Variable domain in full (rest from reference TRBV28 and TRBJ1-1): DVKVTQSSRYLVKRTGEKVFLECVQDMDHENMFWYRQDPGLGLRLIYFSYDVKMKEKGDIPEGYSVSREKKERFSLILESASTNQTSMYLCASSLYRTEAFFGQGTRLTVV.

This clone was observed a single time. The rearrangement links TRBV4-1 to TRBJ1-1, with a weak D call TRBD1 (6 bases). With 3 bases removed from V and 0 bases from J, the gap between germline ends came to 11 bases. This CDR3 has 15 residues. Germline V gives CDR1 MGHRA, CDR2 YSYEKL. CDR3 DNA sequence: TGCGCCAGCAGCCACTTGGACAGCTTGAACACTGAAGCTTTCTTT. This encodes CASSHLDSLNTEAFF.

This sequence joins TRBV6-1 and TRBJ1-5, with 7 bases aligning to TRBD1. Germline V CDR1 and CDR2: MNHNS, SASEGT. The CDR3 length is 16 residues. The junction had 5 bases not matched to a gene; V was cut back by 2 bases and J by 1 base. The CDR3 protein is CASSEWRQGSNQPQHF. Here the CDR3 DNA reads TGTGCCAGCAGTGAATGGCGACAGGGCAGCAATCAGCCCCAGCATTTT.